The clone carrying this T cell receptor beta chain has ten or more counts. The target antigen is unknown. The germline gives CDR1 SGHRS, CDR2 YFSETQ. The CDR3 length is 16 residues. Trimming stripped 2 bases from V and 3 bases from J, with 15 bases between. This record belongs to a study of post-analysis software for immune sequencing data. Libraries were made from TCR beta cDNA, and they carried unique molecular identifiers. There were 1 to 10 million T cells, and approximately 500,000 cDNA molecules came from them. Using its own MiXCR run on the PCR reads, TCRdb lists one record per CDR3 protein. In the table there are hundreds of thousands of distinct CDR3 sequences, about 40% of which are singletons. Study-wide findings and caveats: A handful of TRBV segments were significantly more frequent in patients than in controls. TRBV5-6, TRBV5-1 and TRBV20-1 were among these segments. Strong co-clustering by F measure was seen for same-batch samples. A significant reduction in normalized Chao1 diversity was observed in multiple sclerosis patients versus controls.

The clonotype comes from a girl under 18 with multiple sclerosis. Material: blood. The chain couples TRBV5-1 to TRBJ2-1, with D perhaps matching TRBD1 (7 bases). CDR3 sequence: CASSFARGTVYNEQFF. CDR3 sequence (DNA): TGCGCCAGCAGCTTCGCCCGCGGGACAGTCTACAATGAGCAGTTCTTC.